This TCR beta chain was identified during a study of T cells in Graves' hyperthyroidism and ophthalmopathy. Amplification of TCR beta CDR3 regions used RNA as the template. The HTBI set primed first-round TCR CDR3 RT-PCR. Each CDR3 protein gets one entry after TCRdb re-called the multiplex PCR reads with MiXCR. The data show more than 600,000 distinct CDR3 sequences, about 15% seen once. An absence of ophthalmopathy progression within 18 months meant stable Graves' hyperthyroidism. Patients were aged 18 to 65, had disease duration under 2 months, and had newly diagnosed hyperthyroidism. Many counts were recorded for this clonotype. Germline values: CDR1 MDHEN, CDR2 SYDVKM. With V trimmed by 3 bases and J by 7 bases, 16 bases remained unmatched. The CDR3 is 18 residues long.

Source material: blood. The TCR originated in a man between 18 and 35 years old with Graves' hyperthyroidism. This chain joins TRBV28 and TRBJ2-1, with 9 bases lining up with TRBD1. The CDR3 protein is CASSLISPGQGPRNEQFF. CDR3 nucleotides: TGTGCCAGCAGTTTGATAAGCCCGGGACAGGGTCCACGGAATGAGCAGTTCTTC.